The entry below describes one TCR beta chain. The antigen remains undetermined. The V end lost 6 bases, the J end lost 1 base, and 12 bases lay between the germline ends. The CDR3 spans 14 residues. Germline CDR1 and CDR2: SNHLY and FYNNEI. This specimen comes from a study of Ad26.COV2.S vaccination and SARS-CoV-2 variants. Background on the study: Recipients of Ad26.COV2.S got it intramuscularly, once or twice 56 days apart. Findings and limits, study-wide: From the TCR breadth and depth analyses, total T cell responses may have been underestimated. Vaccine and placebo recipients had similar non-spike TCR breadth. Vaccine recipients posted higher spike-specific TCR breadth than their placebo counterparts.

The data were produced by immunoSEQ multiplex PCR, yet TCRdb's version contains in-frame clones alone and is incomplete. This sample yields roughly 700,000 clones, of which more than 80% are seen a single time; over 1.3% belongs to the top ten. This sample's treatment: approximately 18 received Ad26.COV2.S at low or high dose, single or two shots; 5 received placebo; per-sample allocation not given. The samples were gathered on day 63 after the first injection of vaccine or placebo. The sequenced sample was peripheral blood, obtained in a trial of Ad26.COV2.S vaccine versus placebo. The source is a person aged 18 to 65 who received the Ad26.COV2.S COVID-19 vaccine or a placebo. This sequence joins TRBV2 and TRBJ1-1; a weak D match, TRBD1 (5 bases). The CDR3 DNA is TGTGCCAGCAGAGTCAGGGTGGGGAACACTGAAGCTTTCTTT. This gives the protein CASRVRVGNTEAFF.